This T cell receptor (beta chain) came from a study of CD8 T cells in ankylosing spondylitis. Quantitative 5'-RACE with molecular barcodes was used to make the TCR beta libraries. TCRdb re-derived calls from the 5' RACE reads in MiXCR, one entry per CDR3 protein. The sample lists about 320,000 distinct CDR3 sequences; around a tenth were seen once. The CDR3 spans 15 residues. CDR1 and CDR2 from the germline V gene are DFQATT and SNEGSKA (reference sequence). V was cut by 6 bases and J by 4 bases, with 19 bases left in between. Study conclusions and caveats: Matched ankylosing spondylitis synovial fluid reportedly contained a significantly enriched population of disease-linked clones. Disease-linked clones were found to be CD8+ and relatively rare in peripheral blood.

This clonotype was counted at least ten times. Antigen: not known. The rearrangement uses TRBV20-1 and TRBJ1-3; D remains ambiguous. The sample consisted of blood, either unsorted or a sorted T cell fraction (not recorded which). The sequence derives from a female donor with ankylosing spondylitis or in good health (not recorded which). This CDR3 is CSAASSRLGGNTIYF. The CDR3 DNA reads TGCAGTGCAGCTTCGTCCCGCTTAGGCGGAAACACCATATATTTT.